The clone carrying this TCR beta chain was recorded many times. Its target is unknown. The data derive from a study of T cells in Graves' hyperthyroidism and ophthalmopathy. Overall study results and limits: Most thyroid clonotypes that were expanded above 0.001 also turned up in blood. Onset of ophthalmopathy came a median approximately 6 months after the model predicted it. From stable hyperthyroidism, ophthalmopathy was set apart by a 13 V-J model.

The TCR beta CDR3 regions underwent amplification using RNA transcripts as the source. The TCR CDR3 was amplified in a first-round RT-PCR using the HTBI primer set. TCRdb ran MiXCR on the multiplex PCR reads and lists one entry per CDR3 protein. This sample has 490,000 or so distinct CDR3 sequences, with about 20% found just once. Any patient presenting with uncontrolled infection, other autoimmune disease, pregnancy or lactation was left out. From germline, CDR1 is MNHEY and CDR2 SVGEGT. This CDR3 contains 14 residues. Trimming took 6 bases from V and 2 from J, leaving 13 bases between them. The sequence came from a man aged 35 to 55 with Graves' ophthalmopathy. V usage is TRBV6-2 or TRBV6-3 and J usage is TRBJ2-5; a possible D gene is TRBD1 (6 bases). The sample consisted of blood. The CDR3 region is CASSQQGPQETQYF. The CDR3 coding sequence is TGTGCCAGCAGCCAACAGGGACCGCAAGAGACCCAGTACTTC.